This entry lists 25 T cell receptor beta chains sequenced from one sample in a study of identical twins. MiXCR, run by TCRdb on the 5' RACE reads, gives a single entry per CDR3 protein. The sample holds around 1.7 million distinct CDR3 sequences, about 30% seen once. The sequenced material came from cord blood. The receptors come from a newborn girl in good health.

In its sample, this clonotype was seen many times. V usage is TRBV4-2 and J usage is TRBJ1-2; D is unclear. This CDR3 has 16 amino acids. The V and J ends lost 5 bases and 0 bases respectively, with 16 bases between them. CDR1 is LGHNA and CDR2 is YNFKEQ in the germline V gene. This CDR3 is CASSARSEFPNYGYTF. In DNA, the CDR3 is TGTGCCAGCAGCGCAAGATCTGAGTTTCCTAACTATGGCTACACCTTC.

This clonotype was counted at least ten times. The chain is built from TRBV20-1 and TRBJ2-1; the match to TRBD1 covers 8 bases. Germline values: CDR1 DFQATT, CDR2 SNEGSKA (reference sequence). V trimming: 6 bases; J trimming: 6 bases; junction bases outside the gene matches: 7. The CDR3 has 13 residues. CDR3 in DNA: TGCAGTGCCCTCCGGACAGGGTCCAATGAGCAGTTCTTC. It translates to CSALRTGSNEQFF.

This clonotype was seen a few times. The chain recombines TRBV9 with TRBJ1-2; no clear D gene. Trimming shortened V by 6 bases and J by 0 bases, and 12 bases separated the two germline ends. CDR1 SGDLS and CDR2 YYNGEE come from the germline V gene. The CDR3 sequence is 14 residues long. This CDR3 is CASTSAGTNYGYTF. The CDR3 DNA reads as TGTGCCAGCACATCGGCGGGGACTAACTATGGCTACACCTTC.

This clonotype was observed a few times. The V gene is TRBV21-1, the J gene TRBJ2-1; the D call TRBD2 from the table was never checked on the DNA. TRBV21-1 is classified as a pseudogene. The CDR3 spans 17 residues. The CDR3, as DNA: TGTGCCAGCAGCAAAGTGGGAGGGACTAGCGCCAACAATGAGCAGTTCTTC. This sequence encodes CASSKVGGTSANNEQFF.

This clonotype was observed a handful of times. The chain links TRBV27 to TRBJ2-1; D might be TRBD2 (5 bases). Germline lookup yields CDR1 MNHEY and CDR2 SMNVEV (reference sequence). There are 14 residues in the CDR3. V shed 3 bases and J shed 6 bases, with 12 bases lying between them. CDR3 amino acids: CASSFRPGSNEQFF. CDR3 DNA: TGTGCCAGCAGTTTCCGACCGGGATCCAATGAGCAGTTCTTC.

The chain joins TRBV18 to TRBJ2-7; TRBD2 agrees at 9 bases. The CDR3 runs 16 residues. Germline CDR1 and CDR2: KGHSH and LQKENI. J was trimmed by 1 base and V by 0 bases; bases with no gene match: 4. This CDR3 is CASSPPGGGASYEQYF. The CDR3 DNA is TGTGCCAGCTCACCACCTGGCGGGGGGGCTTCCTACGAGCAGTACTTC.

The chain combines TRBV27 with TRBJ1-2; weak D call: TRBD1 (6 bases). Deletions cut 6 bases from V and 0 bases from J, with 14 bases between. CDR1 and CDR2 from the germline V gene are MNHEY and SMNVEV (reference sequence). This CDR3 contains 15 residues. This CDR3 is CASRTQGRANYGYTF. For the CDR3, the DNA is TGTGCCAGCAGAACACAGGGCAGAGCTAACTATGGCTACACCTTC.

A note on this clonotype: Compared with germline, one end of the junction differs, possibly owing to a read error. The genes are TRBV7-2 and TRBJ1-5; 7 bases agree with TRBD1. The CDR3 runs to 16 residues. Germline CDR1 and CDR2: SGHTA and FQGNSA. CDR3 DNA: TGTGCCAGCAGCTTAGCCGGGACAGTCACCAATCAGCCCCGGCATTTT. It codes for CASSLAGTVTNQPRHF.

This clonotype came up a few times. This sequence joins TRBV20-1 and TRBJ2-7, with no clear D. Germline V lookup: CDR1 DFQATT, CDR2 SNEGSKA (reference sequence). This CDR3 has 13 amino acids. The V end lost 3 bases, the J end lost 2 bases, and 11 bases lay between the germline ends. CDR3 coding DNA: TGCAGTGCTAGTGTCACGTCCGCCTACGAGCAGTACTTC. This translates into CSASVTSAYEQYF.

This chain joins TRBV29-1 and TRBJ1-2; TRBD1 is a possible D gene (6 bases). This CDR3 is 11 amino acids long. Trimming cost V 6 bases and J 6 bases, with 11 bases left between them. Germline CDR1 and CDR2: SQVTM and ANQGSEA. CDR3 residues: CSVHRVHGYTF. The CDR3 region has the DNA TGCAGCGTCCACAGGGTTCATGGCTACACCTTC.

The chain joins TRBV15 to TRBJ2-1; the D is unclear. The germline V gene has CDR1 LNHNV and CDR2 YYDKDF (reference sequence). This CDR3 contains 14 residues. V was cut by 4 bases and J by 4 bases, with 11 bases left in between. The DNA of the CDR3 is TGTGCCACCAGCAACCTAGGAGCTTACAATGAGCAGTTCTTC. Its translation: CATSNLGAYNEQFF.

This clonotype came up a few times. The rearrangement uses TRBV10-3 and TRBJ2-4; D unresolved. Trimming shortened V by 3 bases and J by 1 base, and 13 bases separated the two germline ends. The CDR3 length is 16 residues. Germline V gene lookup returns CDR1 ENHRY and CDR2 SYGVKD. The CDR3: CAISENPLAAKNIQYF. CDR3 DNA sequence: TGTGCCATCAGTGAAAACCCTCTCGCCGCCAAAAACATTCAGTACTTC.

This chain joins TRBV11-2 and TRBJ1-1; D remains ambiguous. This CDR3 is built from 13 residues. V was cut by 5 bases and J by 11 bases, with 18 bases left in between. Germline V gene data show CDR1 as SGHAT and CDR2 as FQNNGV. The CDR3: CASSKYTPPEAFF. CDR3 nucleotides: TGTGCCAGCAGCAAATATACACCGCCGGAGGCTTTCTTT. Using reference TRBV11-2 and TRBJ1-1 for the parts outside the CDR3, the full variable domain is EAGVAQSPRYKIIEKRQSVAFWCNPISGHATLYWYQQILGQGPKLLIQFQNNGVVDDSQLPKDRFSAERLKGVDSTLKIQPAKLEDSAVYLCASSKYTPPEAFFGQGTRLTVV.

The rearrangement joins TRBV6-5 to TRBJ2-3, with D maybe TRBD2 (6 bases). This CDR3 is 15 amino acids long. Per germline, CDR1 MNHEY and CDR2 SVGAGI. The germline V and J ends were trimmed by 0 bases and 5 bases, with 12 bases remaining between them. CDR3 coding DNA: TGTGCCAGCAGTTACTCAAGGATGCGGGGAGATACGCAGTATTTT. Translating gives CASSYSRMRGDTQYF.

The sample holds a few counts of this clonotype. The CDR3 bases are TGTGCCAGCAGCCCGTTGTACGGGTTTTACGCCAATGAGCAGTTCTTC. It specifies CASSPLYGFYANEQFF. The V and J genes are TRBV7-8 and TRBJ2-1, with D unresolved. V was clipped by 5 bases and J by 6 bases, with 20 bases between them. This CDR3 has 16 amino acids. Per germline, CDR1 SGHVS and CDR2 FQNEAQ.

Of note for this clonotype: A junction end diverges from the germline sequence, so it may reflect a read error. The chain links TRBV7-7 to TRBJ2-1; D ambiguous. CDR3 size: 13 residues. The germline V gene encodes CDR1 SSHAT and CDR2 FNYEAQ (reference sequence). CDR3 protein: CASSLAYYNEQFF. The CDR3 DNA is TGTGCTAGCAGCTTAGCTTATTACAATGAGCAGTTCTTC.

The CDR3 region is CASRPARRAFVETQYF. The CDR3 DNA follows: TGTGCCAGCAGGCCCGCGCGGCGGGCGTTTGTAGAGACCCAGTACTTC. This chain connects TRBV28 to TRBJ2-5, with D tentatively TRBD2 (5 bases). V was cut by 6 bases and J by 4 bases, with 21 bases left in between. The germline V gene encodes CDR1 MDHEN and CDR2 SYDVKM. CDR3 length: 16 residues.

Concerning this clonotype: A junction boundary mismatches the germline segment, possibly from a read error. The chain joins TRBV5-4 to TRBJ2-1; D might be TRBD1 (7 bases). Germline CDR1 is SGHNT and CDR2 is YYREEE (reference sequence). The CDR3 has 16 residues. CDR3 DNA sequence: TGTGCCAGCAGCCCGGGGGACAGTTTAGTTCTCAATGAGCGGTTCTTC. Its translation: CASSPGDSLVLNERFF.

The V and J genes are TRBV20-1 and TRBJ2-2; 10 positions agree with TRBD2. This CDR3 is built from 16 residues. CDR1 and CDR2 from the germline V gene are DFQATT and SNEGSKA (reference sequence). The trim removed 1 base at V and 7 bases at J, leaving 9 bases unmatched. The CDR3 protein is CSARGSGRAYSGELFF. In DNA, the CDR3 is TGCAGTGCTAGAGGAAGCGGGAGGGCCTATAGCGGGGAGCTGTTTTTT.

The V and J genes are TRBV10-3 and TRBJ1-5; D is ambiguous. Germline loops: CDR1 ENHRY, CDR2 SYGVKD. V was cut by 0 bases and J by 10 bases, with 19 bases left in between. The CDR3 is 16 residues long. Here the CDR3 reads CAISESREARGHPQHF. In nucleotides, the CDR3 is TGTGCCATCAGTGAGTCACGTGAAGCGCGGGGTCACCCCCAGCATTTT.

The gene calls are TRBV4-2 and TRBJ2-3, with TRBD1 as a possible D gene (7 bases). V was trimmed by 3 bases and J by 2 bases, leaving 18 bases between them. The CDR3 spans 17 residues. Germline V gene lookup returns CDR1 LGHNA and CDR2 YNFKEQ. This chain's CDR3 is CASSHPDRGTVTDTQYF. In DNA form, the CDR3 reads TGTGCCAGCAGCCATCCCGATCGGGGGACAGTCACAGATACGCAGTATTTT.

This chain joins TRBV10-2 and TRBJ1-4, with 9 bases fitting TRBD1. CDR3 size: 15 residues. Looked up from germline, CDR1 is WSHSY and CDR2 is SAAADI. With V trimmed by 3 bases and J by 5 bases, 4 bases remained unmatched. The CDR3 DNA is TGCGCCAGCAGTGACATAGGGACAGGGAATGAAAAACTGTTTTTT. Translating it yields CASSDIGTGNEKLFF.

CDR3 loop: CASSLLSFTDTQYF. CDR3 sequence (DNA): TGTGCCAGCAGCCTCCTATCATTCACAGATACGCAGTATTTT. The chain joins TRBV7-2 to TRBJ2-3; no clear D gene. CDR3 length: 14 residues. V gave up 5 bases and J gave up 2 bases, with 11 bases separating them. CDR1 and CDR2 (germline): SGHTA, FQGNSA.

This clonotype occurred a few times. One end of the junction varies from germline; a read error may be responsible. This chain connects TRBV4-1 to TRBJ1-1; D is unclear. CDR3 length: 14 residues. Germline V lookup: CDR1 MGHRA, CDR2 YSYEKL. The CDR3 region is CASSQDPGNTEAFF. The CDR3 DNA sequence: TGTGCCAGCAGCCAAGATCCAGGGAACACTGAAGCTTTCTTT.

This clonotype came up many times. The chain links TRBV20-1 to TRBJ1-5, with D perhaps matching TRBD1 (5 bases). Germline V gene lookup returns CDR1 DFQATT and CDR2 SNEGSKA (reference sequence). Trimming pared 5 bases from V and 2 bases from J, leaving 7 bases between. CDR3 length: 12 residues. CDR3 region: CSALRGNQPQHF. The CDR3 bases are TGCAGTGCTCTCAGGGGCAATCAGCCCCAGCATTTT.